The next 9 T cell receptor beta chains were all read from a single sample in a study of neurological immune-mediated disorders. TCRdb fed the 5' RACE reads into MiXCR, producing one record per CDR3 protein. The table has around 31,000 distinct CDR3 sequences, 4% seen once. Sequenced input: CD4+ T cells from blood. The receptor source for this set is a woman in her forties in good health.

This clonotype showed up many times. This chain connects TRBV5-1 to TRBJ1-1; 7 positions match TRBD1. From germline, CDR1 is SGHRS and CDR2 YFSETQ. The CDR3 contains 14 residues. The J segment lost 11 bases and the V segment lost 3 bases, leaving 13 bases of the junction unmatched. CDR3 loop: CASSSELSGGAAFF. The DNA of the CDR3 is TGCGCCAGCAGCTCCGAACTATCAGGGGGAGCGGCTTTCTTT.

This clonotype appeared many times. The chain carries TRBV5-1 and TRBJ2-1; TRBD2 matches at 10 bases. Looked up from germline, CDR1 is SGHRS and CDR2 is YFSETQ. The CDR3 loop spans 15 amino acids. Trimming removed 5 bases from V and 6 bases from J; junction bases left unmatched: 8. The CDR3 region has the DNA TGCGCCAGCAGGAAACTAGCGGGGTTAGGCAATGAGCAGTTCTTC. Translated: CASRKLAGLGNEQFF.

This clonotype was seen ten or more times. The gene calls are TRBV24-1 and TRBJ2-1, with 13 positions matching TRBD2. Germline CDR1 and CDR2: KGHDR and SFDVKD. The junction had 2 bases not matched to a gene; V was cut back by 4 bases and J by 6 bases. The CDR3 covers 15 residues. The CDR3: CATSDWTSGSNEQFF. The CDR3 coding sequence is TGTGCCACCAGTGACTGGACTAGCGGGAGCAATGAGCAGTTCTTC.

This clonotype appeared a single time. The gene calls are TRBV5-4 and TRBJ1-6; TRBD1 agrees at 7 bases. V was pared by 4 bases and J by 8 bases, with 6 bases of the junction left unmatched. Per the germline V gene, CDR1 is SGHNT and CDR2 is YYREEE (reference sequence). This CDR3 comprises 14 residues. The CDR3 region is CASSRQGVDSPLHF. In nucleotides, the CDR3 is TGTGCCAGCAGCCGACAGGGTGTGGATTCACCCCTCCACTTT. The full variable domain, its missing parts supplied by reference TRBV5-4 and TRBJ1-6, is ETGVTQSPTHLIKTRGQQVTLRCSSQSGHNTVSWYQQALGQGPQFIFQYYREEENGRGNFPPRFSGLQFPNYSSELNVNALELDDSALYLCASSRQGVDSPLHFGNGTRLTVT.

This clonotype has a count of ten or more. J is TRBJ2-5 and V is TRBV6-5; D uncertain. The V and J ends lost 5 bases and 5 bases respectively, with 12 bases between them. CDR1 is MNHEY and CDR2 is SVGAGI in the germline V gene. This CDR3 region has 13 residues. Written as DNA, the CDR3 is TGTGCCAGCAGTCTCTCTCGGCGGGAGACCCAGTACTTC. Protein sequence: CASSLSRRETQYF.

This clonotype was found many times. The chain links TRBV5-1 to TRBJ1-1, with 9 bases lining up with TRBD1. The CDR3 is 15 amino acids. Trimming cost V 1 base and J 0 bases; bases outside gene matches: 1. CDR1 SGHRS and CDR2 YFSETQ come from the germline V gene. The CDR3 DNA sequence: TGCGCCAGCAGCTTGACAGGGGGCGTGAACACTGAAGCTTTCTTT. Residues: CASSLTGGVNTEAFF.

There are many counts of this clonotype. The genes are TRBV12-3 or TRBV12-4 and TRBJ2-3, with TRBD1 identical over 9 bases. V lost 7 bases to trimming and J lost 7 bases; unmatched junction nucleotides: 15. This CDR3 is 16 amino acids long. The CDR3 is CASTSSGTGWRNTQYF. CDR3 DNA: TGTGCCAGCACTTCTTCCGGGACAGGGTGGCGGAATACGCAGTATTTT.

This clonotype has a count of ten or more. The rearrangement joins TRBV7-8 to TRBJ1-1, with TRBD1 as a possible D gene (6 bases). V lost 3 bases and J 0 bases, leaving 8 bases between the germline ends. CDR1 and CDR2 from the germline V gene are SGHVS and FQNEAQ. The CDR3 runs 14 residues. CDR3 residues: CASSFGGLNTEAFF. The DNA for the CDR3 is TGTGCCAGCAGCTTCGGGGGCCTGAACACTGAAGCTTTCTTT. The variable domain in full, completed from reference TRBV7-8 and TRBJ1-1, reads GAGVSQSPRYKVAKRGQDVALRCDPISGHVSLFWYQQALGQGPEFLTYFQNEAQLDKSGLPSDRFFAERPEGSVSTLKIQRTQQEDSAVYLCASSFGGLNTEAFFGQGTRLTVV.

This clonotype was seen repeatedly, ten times or more. The chain joins TRBV9 to TRBJ2-1, with 9 bases identical to TRBD1. CDR1 is SGDLS and CDR2 is YYNGEE in the germline V gene. The trim removed 3 bases at V and 4 bases at J, leaving 2 bases unmatched. This CDR3 is 14 amino acids long. CDR3 residues: CASSGDRVYNEQFF. Here the CDR3 DNA reads TGTGCCAGCAGCGGGGACAGGGTATACAATGAGCAGTTCTTC. Using reference TRBV9 and TRBJ2-1 for the parts outside the CDR3, the full variable domain is DSGVTQTPKHLITATGQRVTLRCSPRSGDLSVYWYQQSLDQGLQFLIQYYNGEERAKGNILERFSAQQFPDLHSELNLSSLELGDSALYFCASSGDRVYNEQFFGPGTRLTVL.